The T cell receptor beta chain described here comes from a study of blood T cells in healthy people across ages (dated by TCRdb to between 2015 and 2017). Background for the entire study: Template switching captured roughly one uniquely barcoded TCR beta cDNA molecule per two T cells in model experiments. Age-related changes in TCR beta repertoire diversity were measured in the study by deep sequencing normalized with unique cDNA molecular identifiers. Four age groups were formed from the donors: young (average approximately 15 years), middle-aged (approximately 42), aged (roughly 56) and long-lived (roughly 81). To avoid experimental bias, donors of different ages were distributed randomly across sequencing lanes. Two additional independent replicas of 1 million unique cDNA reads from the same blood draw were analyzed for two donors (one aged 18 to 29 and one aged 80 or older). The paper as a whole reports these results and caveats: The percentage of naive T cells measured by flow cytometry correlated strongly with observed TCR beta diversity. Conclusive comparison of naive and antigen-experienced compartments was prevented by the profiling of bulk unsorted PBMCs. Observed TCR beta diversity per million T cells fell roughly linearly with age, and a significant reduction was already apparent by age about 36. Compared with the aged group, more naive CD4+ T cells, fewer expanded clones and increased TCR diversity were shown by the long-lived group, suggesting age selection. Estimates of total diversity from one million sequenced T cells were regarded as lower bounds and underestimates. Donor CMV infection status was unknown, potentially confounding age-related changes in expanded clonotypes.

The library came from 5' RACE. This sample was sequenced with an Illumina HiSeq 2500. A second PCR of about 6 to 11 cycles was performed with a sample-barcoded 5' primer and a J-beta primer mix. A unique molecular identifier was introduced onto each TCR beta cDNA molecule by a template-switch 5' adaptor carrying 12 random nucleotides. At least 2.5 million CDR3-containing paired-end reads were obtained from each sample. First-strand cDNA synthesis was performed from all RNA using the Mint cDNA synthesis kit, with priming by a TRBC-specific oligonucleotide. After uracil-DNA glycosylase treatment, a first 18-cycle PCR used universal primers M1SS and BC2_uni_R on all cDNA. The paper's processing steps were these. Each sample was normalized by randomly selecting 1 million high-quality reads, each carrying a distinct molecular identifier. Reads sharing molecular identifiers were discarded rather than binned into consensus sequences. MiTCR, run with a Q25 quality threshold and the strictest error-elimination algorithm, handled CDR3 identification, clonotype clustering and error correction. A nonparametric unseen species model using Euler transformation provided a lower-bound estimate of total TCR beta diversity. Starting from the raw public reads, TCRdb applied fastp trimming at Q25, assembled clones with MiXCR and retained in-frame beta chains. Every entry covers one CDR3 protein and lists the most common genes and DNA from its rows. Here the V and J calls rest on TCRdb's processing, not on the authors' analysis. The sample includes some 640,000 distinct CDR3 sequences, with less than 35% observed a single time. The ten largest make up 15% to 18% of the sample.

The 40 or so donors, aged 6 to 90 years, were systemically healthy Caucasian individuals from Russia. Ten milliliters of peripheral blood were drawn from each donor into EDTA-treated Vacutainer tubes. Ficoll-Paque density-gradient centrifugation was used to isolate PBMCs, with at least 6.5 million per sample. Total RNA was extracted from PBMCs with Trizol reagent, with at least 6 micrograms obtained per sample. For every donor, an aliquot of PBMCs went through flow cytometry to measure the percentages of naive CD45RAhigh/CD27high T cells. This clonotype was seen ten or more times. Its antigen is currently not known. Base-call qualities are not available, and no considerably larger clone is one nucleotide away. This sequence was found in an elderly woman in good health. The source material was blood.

The sequenced DNA is TGTGCCAGCAGTAGGGGGCCTGAGCAGTTCTTC. Its coded protein is CASSRGPEQFF. The chain joins TRBV3-1 to TRBJ2-1; a stretch of 7 junction bases matches TRBD1. V lost 6 bases and J lost 9 bases, and the count of bases not matched to a germline gene is 2. Taken from cysteine to phenylalanine, the CDR3 has 11 residues. The kept DNA is CDR3 alone, 33 bases in frame from the first base. From a lookup of the germline V gene (reference sequence), CDR1 and CDR2 are LGHDT and YNNKEL.